Presented here are 18 T cell receptor beta chains from one specimen sequenced in a study of blood T cell repertoires in COVID-19. The method was immunoSEQ multiplex PCR; TCRdb's version includes in-frame clones alone and lacks a portion of them. Of tens of thousands of clones in the sample, approximately 90% are singletons; the top ten hold roughly 5%. The sequenced material came from peripheral blood. These receptors all come from a woman aged 80 or older with active COVID-19.

V is TRBV15 and J is TRBJ1-1; weak D call: TRBD1 (6 bases). V was cut by 0 bases and J by 0 bases, with 17 bases left in between. The length of the CDR3 is 18 residues. Germline CDR1 and CDR2: LNHNV and YYDKDF (reference sequence). The CDR3, as DNA: TGTGCCACCAGCAGAGATCTCCAGGGGCGGTTAATGAACACTGAAGCTTTCTTT. Translated, it gives CATSRDLQGRLMNTEAFF.

The J gene is TRBJ1-5, the V gene TRBV28, with D maybe TRBD1 (5 bases). Deletions cut 4 bases from V and 4 bases from J, with 14 bases between. CDR3 length: 15 residues. Germline CDR1 reads MDHEN; CDR2 reads SYDVKM. The DNA for the CDR3 is TGTGCCAGCAGTTCATTTGCGGGGCGGAATCAGCCCCAGCATTTT. This codes for CASSSFAGRNQPQHF. Full variable domain (outside the CDR3, taken from reference TRBV28 and TRBJ1-5): DVKVTQSSRYLVKRTGEKVFLECVQDMDHENMFWYRQDPGLGLRLIYFSYDVKMKEKGDIPEGYSVSREKKERFSLILESASTNQTSMYLCASSSFAGRNQPQHFGDGTRLSIL.

This clone was observed once. V and J are TRBV27 and TRBJ1-2; 9 nucleotides match TRBD1. Germline V gives CDR1 MNHEY, CDR2 SMNVEV (reference sequence). The length of the CDR3 is 11 residues. V trimming: 8 bases; J trimming: 8 bases; junction bases outside the gene matches: 3. The CDR3: CASGTGRGYTF. The CDR3 DNA follows: TGTGCCAGCGGGACAGGGCGAGGCTACACCTTC.

The V gene is TRBV5-4, the J gene TRBJ2-1; TRBD2 agrees at 7 bases. The CDR3 sequence is 15 residues long. V lost 1 base, J lost 2 bases, and 3 bases stayed unmatched. Germline values: CDR1 SGHNT, CDR2 YYREEE (reference sequence). The CDR3 region has the DNA TGTGCCAGCAGCTTGCCGGGAGGCCCCTACAATGAGCAGTTCTTC. This translates into CASSLPGGPYNEQFF.

The gene calls are TRBV7-9 and TRBJ2-3; TRBD2 is a possible D gene (5 bases). Trimming shortened V by 5 bases and J by 2 bases, and 14 bases separated the two germline ends. Germline V CDR1 and CDR2: SEHNR, FQNEAQ (reference sequence). The CDR3 has 15 amino acids. CDR3 sequence: CASSPAGSATDTQYF. The CDR3 DNA reads as TGTGCCAGCAGCCCCGCGGGCTCCGCCACAGATACGCAGTATTTT.

This clone has a handful of counts. The chain couples TRBV6-2 or TRBV6-3 to TRBJ2-7; TRBD2 matches at 13 bases. This CDR3 comprises 15 residues. CDR1 MNHEY and CDR2 SVGEGT come from the germline V gene. Germline trimming cut 0 bases from V and 4 bases from J; bases unmatched to any gene: 0. CDR3 nucleotide sequence: TGTGCCAGCAGTTACTCGACTAGCGGGAGGTACGAGCAGTACTTC. Translation: CASSYSTSGRYEQYF.

The chain employs TRBV18 and TRBJ1-2, with a tentative D call TRBD1 (6 bases). CDR1 and CDR2 (germline): KGHSH, LQKENI. The germline V and J ends were trimmed by 4 bases and 3 bases, with 9 bases remaining between them. The CDR3 has 13 residues. CDR3 sequence (DNA): TGTGCCAGCTCACGACAGGACGACTATGGCTACACCTTC. Protein product: CASSRQDDYGYTF.

The rearrangement joins TRBV11-2 to TRBJ2-7, with 7 bases matching TRBD1. The trim removed 5 bases at V and 7 bases at J, leaving 8 bases unmatched. Germline loops: CDR1 SGHAT, CDR2 FQNNGV. The CDR3 length is 13 residues. The CDR3 DNA reads as TGTGCCAGCAGCATCGACAGGGTGGGGGAGCAGTACTTC. Protein product: CASSIDRVGEQYF.

The chain couples TRBV19 to TRBJ2-7; D is possibly TRBD1 (6 bases). Looked up from germline, CDR1 is LNHDA and CDR2 is SQIVND (reference sequence). This CDR3 has 14 amino acids. Trimming removed 2 bases at V and 0 bases at J, with 8 bases between. This CDR3 is CASSITGSSYEQYF. CDR3 bases: TGTGCCAGTAGTATAACAGGGAGCTCCTACGAGCAGTACTTC. Full variable domain (outside the CDR3, taken from reference TRBV19 and TRBJ2-7): DGGITQSPKYLFRKEGQNVTLSCEQNLNHDAMYWYRQDPGQGLRLIYYSQIVNDFQKGDIAEGYSVSREKKESFPLTVTSAQKNPTAFYLCASSITGSSYEQYFGPGTRLTVT.

The chain carries TRBV10-3 and TRBJ2-2; 10 bases line up with TRBD1. Unmatched junction bases numbered 5, after V lost 5 bases and J lost 5 bases. Germline CDR1 ENHRY, CDR2 SYGVKD. This CDR3 has 15 amino acids. The CDR3 loop is CAISSGQGMTGELFF. As DNA, the CDR3 is TGTGCCATCAGTTCGGGACAGGGGATGACCGGGGAGCTGTTTTTT.

The chain joins TRBV9 to TRBJ2-3; possible D gene TRBD2, 6 bases. Trimming stripped 2 bases from V and 5 bases from J, with 12 bases between. The CDR3 extends over 14 amino acids. Germline V gene lookup returns CDR1 SGDLS and CDR2 YYNGEE. The CDR3 nucleotides read TGTGCCAGCAGCGTGGGGGGTTCGGTAGATACGCAGTATTTT. Its translation is CASSVGGSVDTQYF. The full variable domain, rest sourced from reference TRBV9 and TRBJ2-3, is DSGVTQTPKHLITATGQRVTLRCSPRSGDLSVYWYQQSLDQGLQFLIQYYNGEERAKGNILERFSAQQFPDLHSELNLSSLELGDSALYFCASSVGGSVDTQYFGPGTRLTVL.

The V and J genes are TRBV6-5 and TRBJ2-7; 8 nucleotides agree with TRBD1. This CDR3 contains 13 residues. Looked up from germline, CDR1 is MNHEY and CDR2 is SVGAGI. V gave up 6 bases and J gave up 3 bases; unmatched junction bases: 4. The CDR3 coding sequence is TGTGCCAGCAGGGGGACAGGCCACTACGAGCAGTACTTC. Residues: CASRGTGHYEQYF.

CDR3 DNA sequence: TGTGCCACCCTAACTAATGAAAAACTGTTTTTT. It yields the protein CATLTNEKLFF. This sequence joins TRBV28 and TRBJ1-4, with D unclear. V lost 10 bases and J lost 1, with 4 bases in between. This CDR3 contains 11 residues. Per germline, CDR1 MDHEN and CDR2 SYDVKM.

The chain has TRBV4-3 and TRBJ2-7; possibly TRBD1 for D (6 bases). V lost 4 bases and J lost 3, with 16 bases in between. Germline values: CDR1 LGHNA, CDR2 YSLEER. The CDR3 has 15 amino acids. This chain's CDR3 is CASSRLGTQSYEQYF. DNA of the CDR3: TGCGCCAGCAGCCGACTCGGGACACAAAGCTACGAGCAGTACTTC.

V is TRBV7-3 and J is TRBJ1-6; D is ambiguous. The V end was cut by 6 bases, the J end by 13 bases, with 16 bases between. Germline loops: CDR1 SGHTA, CDR2 FQGTGA. The CDR3 is 13 residues long. The CDR3 DNA reads TGTGCCAGCAGTACAACCCCACGAACCCCCCTCCACTTT. It yields the protein CASSTTPRTPLHF. Combining the CDR3 with reference TRBV7-3 and TRBJ1-6 gives the whole variable domain GAGVSQTPSNKVTEKGKYVELRCDPISGHTALYWYRQSLGQGPEFLIYFQGTGAADDSGLPNDRFFAVRPEGSVSTLKIQRTERGDSAVYLCASSTTPRTPLHFGNGTRLTVT.

This CDR3 is CASSSDRHPYEQYF. The CDR3 DNA follows: TGCGCCAGCAGCTCGGACAGACACCCCTACGAGCAGTACTTC. The chain links TRBV5-1 to TRBJ2-7; maybe TRBD1 (6 bases). Germline lookup yields CDR1 SGHRS and CDR2 YFSETQ. V was cut by 3 bases and J by 2 bases, with 12 bases left in between. The CDR3 sequence is 14 residues long.

The chain joins TRBV7-2 to TRBJ2-7; possible D gene TRBD2, 6 bases. With 5 bases removed from V and 7 bases from J, the gap between germline ends came to 18 bases. Looked up from germline, CDR1 is SGHTA and CDR2 is FQGNSA. This CDR3 contains 14 residues. DNA of the CDR3: TGTGCCAGCAGCAAGCAGGCGGGGAGAGGGGAGCAGTACTTC. Translated: CASSKQAGRGEQYF.

This chain connects TRBV25-1 to TRBJ1-1, with 10 bases lining up with TRBD1. The V and J ends lost 2 bases and 12 bases, in that order; junction bases with no gene match: 9. Germline V gene sequence: CDR1 MGHDK, CDR2 SYGVNS. This CDR3 is 14 amino acids long. In DNA, the CDR3 is TGTGCCAGCAGTGAACCGGGACAGGGGCAAGAAACTTTCTTT. It translates to CASSEPGQGQETFF.